This T cell receptor beta chain was observed in a study of T cells after posttransplantation cyclophosphamide. Study observations and caveats: TRB clonality was highly associated with recipient CMV seropositivity and reactivation. Tissue-infiltrating T cells from skin or gut overlapped little with blood T cells.

Produced via immunoSEQ multiplex PCR; TCRdb's table is partial and in-frame only. The sample has 36,000 or so clones, none seen only once. The sample holds a few counts of this clone. Its antigen remains unknown. The CDR3 sequence is 14 residues long. V dropped 6 bases and J dropped 4; count of bases not matched to a gene: 3. Germline V gene lookup returns CDR1 SEHNR and CDR2 FQNEAQ (reference sequence). Sequencing input: PBMCs. The V and J genes are TRBV7-9 and TRBJ2-1; 10 bases agree with TRBD1. This receptor was taken from a girl aged 5 to 17 in good health, CMV-negative, and a related stem cell transplant donor. CDR3 region: CASRGDRGYNEQFF. Written as DNA, the CDR3 is TGTGCCAGCAGGGGGGACAGGGGTTACAATGAGCAGTTCTTC.